These 15 T cell receptor beta chains share one sample of origin, sequenced in a study of OX40 agonist ivuxolimab in advanced cancers. This table comes from immunoSEQ multiplex PCR, and its TCRdb copy is limited to in-frame clones, with some not included. The repertoire holds some 70,000 clones, around 89% seen once, with more than 0.75% in the top ten. The specimen was CD4+ or CD8+ T cells sorted from blood, collected in a trial of the OX40 agonist ivuxolimab. These receptors were taken from an adult with an advanced solid tumor such as melanoma, head and neck, liver or kidney cancer.

V usage is TRBV7-8 and J usage is TRBJ1-1, with D perhaps matching TRBD1 (5 bases). CDR1 and CDR2 from the germline V gene are SGHVS and FQNEAQ. Between the trimmed V and J ends, which lost 1 base and 4 bases, there was a span of 19 bases. This CDR3 region has 17 residues. The CDR3 here is CASSLGLQWTRGTEAFF. CDR3 coding DNA: TGTGCCAGCAGCTTAGGTCTCCAGTGGACAAGGGGCACTGAAGCTTTCTTT.

CDR3: CASSLSGGDTQYF. In nucleotides, the CDR3 is TGTGCCAGCTCACTTTCAGGGGGAGATACGCAGTATTTT. This rearrangement joins TRBV18 to TRBJ2-3, with 7 bases matching TRBD1. V was clipped by 4 bases and J by 5 bases; unmatched bases: 3. Germline values: CDR1 KGHSH, CDR2 LQKENI. This CDR3 comprises 13 residues.

Note on this clone: The sample holds other DNA sequences that translate to the same CDR3. The J gene is TRBJ1-2, the V gene TRBV29-1; 9 nucleotides align to TRBD1. The CDR3 sequence is 13 residues long. Trimming at V came to 8 bases and at J to 2 bases, leaving 6 bases not matched to a gene. The germline gives CDR1 SQVTM, CDR2 ANQGSEA. This CDR3 reads CSFTGTGNYGYTF. CDR3 nucleotide sequence: TGCAGCTTTACCGGGACAGGGAACTATGGCTACACCTTC.

The gene calls are TRBV11-3 and TRBJ2-2; 10 nucleotides align to TRBD1. The length of the CDR3 is 14 residues. The trim removed 9 bases at V and 5 bases at J, leaving 6 bases unmatched. Germline CDR1 reads SGHNT; CDR2 reads YENEEA. Here the CDR3 DNA reads TGTGCCAGTAACGACAGGGGGCAAACCGGGGAGCTGTTTTTT. This codes for CASNDRGQTGELFF. Supplemented by reference TRBV11-3 and TRBJ2-2, the full variable domain reads EAGVVQSPRYKIIEKKQPVAFWCNPISGHNTLYWYLQNLGQGPELLIRYENEEAVDDSQLPKDRFSAERLKGVDSTLKIQPAELGDSAVYLCASNDRGQTGELFFGEGSRLTVL.

This rearrangement joins TRBV2 to TRBJ2-1, with D hard to call. The V and J ends lost 3 bases and 4 bases respectively, with 4 bases between them. The germline V gene has CDR1 SNHLY and CDR2 FYNNEI. The CDR3 covers 12 residues. The CDR3 DNA follows: TGTGCCAGCAGTGAGGTGTACAATGAGCAGTTCTTC. Translating it yields CASSEVYNEQFF.

The chain joins TRBV11-2 to TRBJ2-3; TRBD2 aligns across 7 bases. The germline CDR1 and CDR2 sequences are SGHAT and FQNNGV. J lost 2 bases, V lost 3 bases, and 8 bases had no gene match. The CDR3 runs 16 residues. This CDR3 reads CASSLQGGPPTDTQYF. CDR3 DNA: TGTGCCAGCAGCTTGCAGGGAGGGCCCCCCACAGATACGCAGTATTTT.

This sequence joins TRBV28 and TRBJ2-2, with D perhaps TRBD1 (5 bases). CDR3 length: 12 residues. Germline V lookup: CDR1 MDHEN, CDR2 SYDVKM. The CDR3 reads CILQANTGELFF. Written as DNA, the CDR3 is TGTATTCTACAGGCGAACACCGGGGAGCTGTTTTTT.

The rearrangement joins TRBV28 to TRBJ1-2, with TRBD1 matching 7 bases. Unmatched junction bases numbered 7, after V lost 7 bases and J lost 5 bases. Germline lookup yields CDR1 MDHEN and CDR2 SYDVKM. The CDR3 consists of 13 residues. Written as DNA, the CDR3 is TGTGCCAGCATTATGACAGGGAGTTATGGCTACACCTTC. It yields the protein CASIMTGSYGYTF.

The rearrangement joins TRBV6-1 to TRBJ2-7, with 7 bases identical to TRBD2. V was pared by 6 bases and J by 3 bases, with 11 bases of the junction left unmatched. CDR1 and CDR2 (germline): MNHNS, SASEGT. The CDR3 consists of 15 residues. CDR3 bases: TGTGCCAGCAGAAGAGCGGGGCCGGGAAGCTACGAGCAGTACTTC. It translates to CASRRAGPGSYEQYF.

The chain is built from TRBV21-1 and TRBJ1-1; whether TRBD1, the table's D call, matches the DNA was not checked. TRBV21-1 has pseudogene status. This CDR3 is 18 amino acids long. CDR3 in DNA: TGTGCCAGCAGCAAATCTCCCAGGGCAAAGGCTGGGGACACTGAAGCTTTCTTT. Its protein is CASSKSPRAKAGDTEAFF.

This clone was observed a single time. V usage is TRBV28 and J usage is TRBJ1-4; D gene ambiguous. V shed 3 bases and J shed 3 bases, with 8 bases lying between them. CDR3 length: 14 residues. Germline CDR1 and CDR2: MDHEN and SYDVKM. CDR3 coding DNA: TGTGCCAGCAGTTTGGCAGGACCTAATGAAAAACTGTTTTTT. It yields the protein CASSLAGPNEKLFF.

V usage is TRBV5-1 and J usage is TRBJ1-3; a possible D gene is TRBD1 (6 bases). Germline loops: CDR1 SGHRS, CDR2 YFSETQ. CDR3 length equals 17 residues. V dropped 0 bases and J dropped 0 bases, with 13 bases sitting between them. The CDR3 spells CASSLASQGNSGNTIYF. As DNA, the CDR3 is TGCGCCAGCAGCTTGGCGTCGCAGGGGAACTCTGGAAACACCATATATTTT.

This clone was seen a handful of times. CDR3 bases: TGTGCCAGTAGCAAAGCGACAGGGGTGGGCACTGAAGCTTTCTTT. Its protein product is CASSKATGVGTEAFF. This rearrangement joins TRBV19 to TRBJ1-1, with 8 bases aligning to TRBD1. After removal of 6 bases from V and 4 bases from J, the junction contained 10 bases not matched to a gene. CDR1 is LNHDA, CDR2 SQIVND, per germline (reference sequence). The CDR3 contains 15 residues.

The chain has TRBV29-1 and TRBJ2-7; D remains unclear. V was cut by 4 bases and J by 2 bases, with 9 bases left in between. Looked up from germline, CDR1 is SQVTM and CDR2 is ANQGSEA. The CDR3 consists of 12 residues. CDR3 DNA: TGCAGCGTTGGGCCAGCTACCTACGAGCAGTACTTC. Translated: CSVGPATYEQYF.

In this sample, this clone turned up a few times. The genes are TRBV11-2 and TRBJ2-1, with 11 positions matching TRBD2. Looked up from germline, CDR1 is SGHAT and CDR2 is FQNNGV. Germline trimming cut 5 bases from V and 3 bases from J; bases unmatched to any gene: 12. The length of the CDR3 is 18 residues. The CDR3 spells CASSPLGSGRAVYNEQFF. The CDR3 DNA is TGTGCCAGCAGCCCCCTTGGTAGCGGGAGGGCCGTCTACAATGAGCAGTTCTTC. Full variable domain (remainder filled in from reference TRBV11-2 and TRBJ2-1): EAGVAQSPRYKIIEKRQSVAFWCNPISGHATLYWYQQILGQGPKLLIQFQNNGVVDDSQLPKDRFSAERLKGVDSTLKIQPAKLEDSAVYLCASSPLGSGRAVYNEQFFGPGTRLTVL.